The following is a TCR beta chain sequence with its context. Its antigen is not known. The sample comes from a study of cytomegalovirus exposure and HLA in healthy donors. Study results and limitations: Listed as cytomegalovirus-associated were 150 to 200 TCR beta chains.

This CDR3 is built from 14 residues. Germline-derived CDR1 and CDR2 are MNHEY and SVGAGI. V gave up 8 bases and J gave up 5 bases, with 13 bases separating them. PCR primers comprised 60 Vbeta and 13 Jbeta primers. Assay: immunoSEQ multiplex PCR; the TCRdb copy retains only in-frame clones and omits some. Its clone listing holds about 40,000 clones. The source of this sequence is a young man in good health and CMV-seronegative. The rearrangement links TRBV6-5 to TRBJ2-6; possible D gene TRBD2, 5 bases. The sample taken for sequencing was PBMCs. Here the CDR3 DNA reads TGTGCCAGCCGATGGACTTCTAGGGCCAACGTCCTGACTTTC. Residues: CASRWTSRANVLTF.